This TCR beta chain was sequenced for a study of spatial heterogeneity in lung cancer (dated by TCRdb to the late 2010s). For context, the study as a whole: Beta-chain transcripts were consistently detected in greater numbers than alpha-chain transcripts, which likely reflects a higher abundance of beta-chain transcripts. TCR alpha and beta repertoires were quantitatively compared across multiple tumor regions, matched nontumor lung and blood in non-small cell lung cancer. In the raw uncorrected reads, each unique combination of TCR and UMI appeared on average more than ten times. At surgery, hundreds of tumor regions, fewer than 85 matched nontumor lung samples and about 56 PBMC samples were TCR-sequenced for both alpha and beta chains. Nonsynonymous mutation counts, determined by whole-exome sequencing of tumor tissue, were related to features of the TCR repertoire.

Library creation used 5' RACE. Sequencing used a NextSeq 500. To allow correction of PCR and sequencing errors, the TCR library protocol tagged every TCR cDNA molecule with a unique molecular identifier. As for how the authors treated the data: TCR identification, UMI-based error correction and CDR3 extraction were all carried out with Decombinator tools. Expanded TCRs were defined as those above a frequency of 2 per 1,000, corresponding to the top 1% of the tumor frequency distribution. Renyi diversity was computed with the R vegan package after each repertoire had been subsampled 100 times to 5,000 TCRs. CDR3 similarity networks were built from amino acid triplet string-kernel similarity, with CDR3s being connected when pairwise similarity was above 0.82. Using fastp trimming at Q25 and MiXCR clonotype assembly, TCRdb reanalyzed the public sequencing data and kept in-frame beta chains. Rows merge per CDR3 protein into single entries with the most common DNA and genes. The V and J calls were determined by TCRdb, not by the authors. A total of under 2,000 distinct CDR3 sequences appear in this sample, over 9.5% of them only once. About an eighth of the sample is in the top ten clones.

Overall study results and their limits: Additional single-cell paired TCR alpha and beta sequencing was considered necessary to confirm, at a functional level, the hypothesis that regional TCRs recognize regional mutations.

This specimen's time point label, interpreted: sample taken at primary tumor resection. Samples were obtained from 72 patients with early-stage, untreated non-small cell lung cancer from the lung TRACERx cohort. Whole RNA extracted from tumor and nontumor lung tissue, or from cryopreserved PBMC samples, was used for TCR sequencing without cell sorting. Patients were selected for TCR sequencing only if sufficient RNA was available from at least two tumor regions. Tumor and adjacent nontumor lung specimens were reviewed by a lung pathologist before selection. This clonotype was found many times. Which antigen it targets is not known. The record has no base qualities; no much larger clone is one base away. The CDR3 runs 17 residues from the cysteine to the phenylalanine. The DNA shown is the 51-base CDR3, in frame from base 1. V has 3 bases trimmed and J has 7 bases trimmed; junction bases matching no gene number 10. The germline V gene (reference sequence) gives CDR1 as DFQATT and CDR2 as SNEGSKA.

The chain is encoded by TRBV20-1 joined to TRBJ2-1, and 15 bases in between align with TRBD2. The receptor was derived from a female donor with early-stage non-small cell lung cancer. The specimen was normal lung tissue next to the tumor, collected at surgery. The CDR3 region reads CSASQQPGLAGGNEQFF. The DNA is TGCAGTGCTAGTCAACAACCGGGACTAGCGGGAGGAAATGAGCAGTTCTTC.